This record covers a single T cell receptor (beta chain). This sample is drawn from a study of beta chain features in type 1 diabetes. Germline-derived CDR1 and CDR2 are GTSNPN and SVGIG (reference sequence). The CDR3 is 15 amino acids. V dropped 0 bases and J dropped 3 bases, with 15 bases sitting between them. Expressed TCRB transcripts were sequenced after all isolated RNA was converted to cDNA. Generated by immunoSEQ multiplex PCR, the TCRdb table keeps only in-frame clones and is missing some. The sample lists 350,000 or so clones; 15% to 20% were seen once. The rearrangement uses TRBV30 and TRBJ2-7, with a tentative D call TRBD2 (5 bases). This receptor was identified in a woman aged 18-29 years in good health. The sequenced material came from naive CD4+ T cells from blood. CDR3 sequence reads: CAWSVPSTNVYEQYF. CDR3 nucleotides: TGTGCCTGGAGTGTACCATCGACTAATGTCTACGAGCAGTACTTC.